These T cell receptor beta chains were read from a single sample in a study of graft-versus-host responses after intestinal transplantation. What these receptors recognize is not known. Data came from immunoSEQ multiplex PCR; TCRdb stores just in-frame clones and leaves some out. The sample includes roughly 90,000 clones, about 88% of them seen just once. Sequencing was performed on unstimulated CD4+ T cells sorted from spleen or lymph node cells, taken before transplant. These receptors originate from a human donor who was the organ donor for an intestinal transplant. CDR3s include the opening cysteine and the closing phenylalanine or tryptophan. Each record gives: V gene, J gene, clone size, D gene, CDR3 protein, CDR3 DNA. D genes are given only for firm matches. Size values are once, few and many counts, or a class for expanded clones, and some rows have none.

V gene: TRBV6-5; J gene: TRBJ2-1; clone size: -; D gene: -; CDR3 protein: CASSYFQGNNEQFF; CDR3 DNA: TGTGCCAGCAGTTACTTCCAGGGTAACAATGAGCAGTTCTTC
V gene: TRBV28; J gene: TRBJ2-2; clone size: -; D gene: -; CDR3 protein: CASYSFGGHNTGELFF; CDR3 DNA: TGTGCCAGCTACTCCTTTGGGGGCCACAACACCGGGGAGCTGTTTTTT
V gene: TRBV7-2; J gene: TRBJ2-1; clone size: -; D gene: -; CDR3 protein: CASSNQGVGEQFF; CDR3 DNA: TGTGCCAGCAGCAATCAAGGGGTGGGTGAGCAGTTCTTC
V gene: TRBV7-2; J gene: TRBJ2-3; clone size: -; D gene: TRBD2; CDR3 protein: CASSLITSGRYAPPDTQYF; CDR3 DNA: TGTGCCAGCAGCTTAATAACTAGCGGGAGGTATGCCCCCCCAGATACGCAGTATTTT
V gene: TRBV6-1; J gene: TRBJ1-1; clone size: -; D gene: -; CDR3 protein: CASSVQGTTEAFF; CDR3 DNA: TGTGCCAGCAGTGTACAGGGTACCACTGAAGCTTTCTTT
V gene: TRBV18; J gene: TRBJ2-3; clone size: -; D gene: TRBD2; CDR3 protein: CASSPGRGTDTQYF; CDR3 DNA: TGTGCCAGCTCACCGGGGAGGGGAACAGATACGCAGTATTTT
V gene: TRBV10-2; J gene: TRBJ2-1; clone size: -; D gene: -; CDR3 protein: CASIWAVGGPSDEQFF; CDR3 DNA: TGCGCCAGCATATGGGCGGTGGGGGGGCCGAGCGATGAGCAGTTCTTC
V gene: TRBV5-4; J gene: TRBJ1-1; clone size: -; D gene: TRBD1; CDR3 protein: CASSGGQGWHTEAFF; CDR3 DNA: TGTGCCAGCAGCGGGGGACAGGGGTGGCACACTGAAGCTTTCTTT
V gene: TRBV6-1; J gene: TRBJ1-2; clone size: -; D gene: TRBD1; CDR3 protein: CASSEDGTGVKGYTF; CDR3 DNA: TGTGCCAGCAGTGAAGATGGGACAGGGGTAAAGGGCTACACCTTC
V gene: TRBV9; J gene: TRBJ1-4; clone size: once; D gene: -; CDR3 protein: CASSGPQGTTNEKLFF; CDR3 DNA: TGTGCCAGCAGCGGACCACAGGGAACAACTAATGAAAAACTGTTTTTT
V gene: TRBV2; J gene: TRBJ1-2; clone size: few; D gene: TRBD1; CDR3 protein: CASSGDSHGYTF; CDR3 DNA: TGTGCCAGCAGTGGGGACAGCCATGGCTACACCTTC
V gene: TRBV28; J gene: TRBJ2-7; clone size: -; D gene: -; CDR3 protein: CASSSPHYEQYF; CDR3 DNA: TGTGCCAGCAGTAGCCCCCACTACGAGCAGTACTTC
V gene: TRBV19; J gene: TRBJ1-2; clone size: -; D gene: -; CDR3 protein: CASSSRWAESSYGYTF; CDR3 DNA: TGTGCCAGTAGTTCCCGATGGGCAGAGAGCTCCTATGGCTACACCTTC
V gene: TRBV4-1; J gene: TRBJ2-3; clone size: -; D gene: -; CDR3 protein: CASSQVSGAHRKQYF; CDR3 DNA: TGCGCCAGCAGCCAGGTCTCAGGGGCTCACCGTAAGCAGTATTTT
V gene: TRBV18; J gene: TRBJ2-1; clone size: -; D gene: -; CDR3 protein: CASPPRLAYNEQFF; CDR3 DNA: TGTGCCAGCCCACCGCGACTTGCCTACAATGAGCAGTTCTTC
V gene: TRBV9; J gene: TRBJ2-1; clone size: -; D gene: TRBD2; CDR3 protein: CASSVVSSGSHNEQFF; CDR3 DNA: TGTGCCAGCAGCGTAGTGTCTAGCGGGAGTCACAATGAGCAGTTCTTC
V gene: TRBV19; J gene: TRBJ2-3; clone size: once; D gene: -; CDR3 protein: CASTHSPPTDTQYF; CDR3 DNA: TGTGCCAGTACCCATAGCCCCCCCACAGATACGCAGTATTTT
V gene: TRBV7-2; J gene: TRBJ2-5; clone size: -; D gene: TRBD2; CDR3 protein: CASSFLAGGQETQYF; CDR3 DNA: TGTGCCAGCAGCTTTCTAGCGGGGGGCCAAGAGACCCAGTACTTC
V gene: TRBV4-1; J gene: TRBJ1-2; clone size: once; D gene: TRBD1; CDR3 protein: CASSRPGQGNRYGYTF; CDR3 DNA: TGCGCCAGCAGCCGACCGGGACAGGGAAATCGCTATGGCTACACCTTC
V gene: TRBV20-1; J gene: TRBJ2-7; clone size: -; D gene: -; CDR3 protein: CSASETYAQYF; CDR3 DNA: TGCAGTGCTTCCGAGACTTACGCGCAGTACTTC
V gene: TRBV7-2; J gene: TRBJ1-5; clone size: -; D gene: TRBD1; CDR3 protein: CASSLVSGGRLDQPQHF; CDR3 DNA: TGTGCCAGCAGCTTAGTCTCAGGGGGCAGGTTGGATCAGCCCCAGCATTTT
V gene: TRBV9; J gene: TRBJ1-3; clone size: -; D gene: -; CDR3 protein: CASSPRVNSGNTIYF; CDR3 DNA: TGTGCCAGCAGCCCCCGGGTGAACTCTGGAAACACCATATATTTT
V gene: TRBV7-8; J gene: TRBJ2-7; clone size: -; D gene: TRBD1; CDR3 protein: CASRPRTGTASYEQYF; CDR3 DNA: TGTGCCAGCAGGCCAAGAACCGGGACAGCGTCCTACGAGCAGTACTTC
V gene: TRBV28; J gene: TRBJ2-3; clone size: -; D gene: -; CDR3 protein: CASSFSDTDTQYF; CDR3 DNA: TGTGCCAGCAGTTTTTCAGATACAGATACGCAGTATTTT
V gene: TRBV5-1; J gene: TRBJ2-4; clone size: -; D gene: TRBD2; CDR3 protein: CASSPLLAGGAKNIQYF; CDR3 DNA: TGCGCCAGCAGTCCTTTACTAGCGGGAGGAGCCAAAAACATTCAGTACTTC
V gene: TRBV15; J gene: TRBJ1-6; clone size: -; D gene: TRBD1; CDR3 protein: CATSRDQVSGTAQNSPLHF; CDR3 DNA: TGTGCCACCAGCAGAGATCAAGTATCTGGGACAGCTCAGAATTCACCCCTCCACTTT
V gene: TRBV29-1; J gene: TRBJ2-2; clone size: -; D gene: -; CDR3 protein: CSVVGGTGELFF; CDR3 DNA: TGCAGCGTTGTCGGGGGCACCGGGGAGCTGTTTTTT
V gene: TRBV20-1; J gene: TRBJ1-1; clone size: -; D gene: -; CDR3 protein: CSAVSGVAFF; CDR3 DNA: TGCAGTGCCGTGTCAGGGGTGGCTTTCTTT
V gene: TRBV6-1; J gene: TRBJ2-5; clone size: -; D gene: -; CDR3 protein: CASSRSGGTQYF; CDR3 DNA: TGTGCCAGCAGTCGATCCGGAGGGACCCAGTACTTC
V gene: TRBV5-1; J gene: TRBJ2-7; clone size: -; D gene: TRBD2; CDR3 protein: CASSLREGEQYF; CDR3 DNA: TGCGCCAGCAGCTTAAGGGAGGGCGAGCAGTACTTC
V gene: TRBV5-1; J gene: TRBJ1-1; clone size: -; D gene: TRBD1; CDR3 protein: CASSLTVQGMNTEAFF; CDR3 DNA: TGCGCCAGCAGCTTAACCGTACAGGGGATGAACACTGAAGCTTTCTTT
V gene: TRBV5-1; J gene: TRBJ2-5; clone size: -; D gene: -; CDR3 protein: CASSLRAGQAETQYF; CDR3 DNA: TGCGCCAGCAGCTTGCGGGCGGGTCAGGCGGAGACCCAGTACTTC
V gene: TRBV7-2; J gene: TRBJ2-1; clone size: -; D gene: TRBD2; CDR3 protein: CASSLAQLASNEQFF; CDR3 DNA: TGTGCCAGCAGCTTAGCTCAACTAGCGAGTAATGAGCAGTTCTTC
V gene: TRBV6-4; J gene: TRBJ2-5; clone size: once; D gene: -; CDR3 protein: CASRAGLWETQYF; CDR3 DNA: TGTGCCAGCAGGGCAGGGCTCTGGGAGACCCAGTACTTC
V gene: TRBV18; J gene: TRBJ1-3; clone size: -; D gene: TRBD1; CDR3 protein: CASSPLLTGAGNTIYF; CDR3 DNA: TGTGCCAGCTCACCCCTTTTGACAGGGGCTGGAAACACCATATATTTT
V gene: TRBV2; J gene: TRBJ1-4; clone size: -; D gene: -; CDR3 protein: CAGAAIKNEKLFF; CDR3 DNA: TGTGCCGGGGCAGCGATAAAGAATGAAAAACTGTTTTTT
V gene: TRBV18; J gene: TRBJ1-4; clone size: -; D gene: TRBD1; CDR3 protein: CASSQRQGATNEKLFF; CDR3 DNA: TGTGCCAGCTCACAAAGACAGGGGGCAACTAATGAAAAACTGTTTTTT
V gene: TRBV19; J gene: TRBJ2-5; clone size: -; D gene: TRBD2; CDR3 protein: CASSIGSSGGAETQYF; CDR3 DNA: TGTGCCAGTAGTATAGGGAGTAGCGGGGGGGCTGAGACCCAGTACTTC
V gene: TRBV5-4; J gene: TRBJ2-1; clone size: once; D gene: TRBD2; CDR3 protein: CASSLDLAEYNEQFF; CDR3 DNA: TGTGCCAGCAGCTTGGATCTAGCGGAGTACAATGAGCAGTTCTTC
V gene: TRBV5-4; J gene: TRBJ2-2; clone size: -; D gene: -; CDR3 protein: CASSFRGRELFF; CDR3 DNA: TGTGCCAGCAGCTTCCGAGGCAGGGAGCTGTTTTTT
V gene: TRBV6-5; J gene: TRBJ2-5; clone size: -; D gene: TRBD2; CDR3 protein: CASSYFTGGPQETQYF; CDR3 DNA: TGTGCCAGCAGTTACTTCACGGGGGGGCCCCAGGAGACCCAGTACTTC
V gene: TRBV28; J gene: TRBJ2-1; clone size: -; D gene: TRBD1; CDR3 protein: CASSPPGQGVHNEQFF; CDR3 DNA: TGTGCCAGCAGTCCTCCGGGACAGGGGGTCCACAATGAGCAGTTCTTC
V gene: TRBV6-1; J gene: TRBJ2-4; clone size: -; D gene: -; CDR3 protein: CASSETGAAGNIQYF; CDR3 DNA: TGTGCCAGCAGTGAAACTGGGGCAGCGGGAAACATTCAGTACTTC
V gene: TRBV11-3; J gene: TRBJ2-7; clone size: -; D gene: -; CDR3 protein: CATQPRRSYEQYF; CDR3 DNA: TGTGCCACCCAGCCCAGGCGCTCCTACGAGCAGTACTTC
V gene: TRBV5-1; J gene: TRBJ2-7; clone size: -; D gene: TRBD1; CDR3 protein: CASSPPGQGAYEQYF; CDR3 DNA: TGCGCCAGCAGCCCGCCGGGACAGGGGGCTTACGAGCAGTACTTC
V gene: TRBV29-1; J gene: TRBJ2-7; clone size: -; D gene: -; CDR3 protein: CSVTIGAERAYEQYF; CDR3 DNA: TGCAGCGTTACCATTGGGGCAGAAAGAGCCTACGAGCAGTACTTC
V gene: TRBV15; J gene: TRBJ2-4; clone size: -; D gene: -; CDR3 protein: CATSKGWGVQAKNIQYF; CDR3 DNA: TGTGCCACCAGTAAAGGGTGGGGGGTCCAAGCCAAAAACATTCAGTACTTC
V gene: TRBV28; J gene: TRBJ2-3; clone size: -; D gene: -; CDR3 protein: CASSLHNTDTQYF; CDR3 DNA: TGTGCCAGCAGTTTACACAACACAGATACGCAGTATTTT
V gene: TRBV29-1; J gene: TRBJ2-2; clone size: -; D gene: TRBD2; CDR3 protein: CSVGLAGWGTGELFF; CDR3 DNA: TGCAGCGTTGGACTAGCGGGATGGGGCACCGGGGAGCTGTTTTTT
V gene: TRBV7-3; J gene: TRBJ2-1; clone size: -; D gene: TRBD2; CDR3 protein: CASSLLAGGVGNEQFF; CDR3 DNA: TGTGCCAGCAGCTTACTAGCGGGAGGTGTTGGCAATGAGCAGTTCTTC
V gene: TRBV7-3; J gene: TRBJ2-3; clone size: -; D gene: TRBD2; CDR3 protein: CASSPRLAGGTDTQYF; CDR3 DNA: TGTGCCAGCAGCCCCCGACTAGCGGGGGGCACAGATACGCAGTATTTT
V gene: TRBV11-2; J gene: TRBJ1-4; clone size: -; D gene: TRBD1; CDR3 protein: CASSRRRFRDRNNEKLFF; CDR3 DNA: TGTGCCAGCAGTCGCCGTCGATTCCGGGACAGAAATAATGAAAAACTGTTTTTT
V gene: TRBV6-5; J gene: TRBJ2-5; clone size: -; D gene: -; CDR3 protein: CASRRTISLETQYF; CDR3 DNA: TGTGCCAGCAGGAGGACTATTTCGTTAGAGACCCAGTACTTC
V gene: TRBV11-2; J gene: TRBJ2-1; clone size: -; D gene: TRBD1; CDR3 protein: CASSLPPRQGRDEQFF; CDR3 DNA: TGTGCCAGCAGCTTACCCCCCCGACAGGGGAGAGATGAGCAGTTCTTC
V gene: TRBV7-3; J gene: TRBJ2-3; clone size: -; D gene: TRBD2; CDR3 protein: CASSLAGDTDTQYF; CDR3 DNA: TGTGCCAGCAGCTTAGCGGGAGACACAGATACGCAGTATTTT
V gene: TRBV7-3; J gene: TRBJ2-3; clone size: -; D gene: TRBD1; CDR3 protein: CASSLFPAGGTDTQYF; CDR3 DNA: TGTGCCAGCAGCTTATTCCCTGCAGGGGGAACAGATACGCAGTATTTT
V gene: TRBV30; J gene: TRBJ2-2; clone size: -; D gene: -; CDR3 protein: CAWTPWPGELFF; CDR3 DNA: TGTGCCTGGACTCCTTGGCCCGGGGAGCTGTTTTTT
V gene: TRBV7-3; J gene: TRBJ2-7; clone size: -; D gene: TRBD2; CDR3 protein: CASSLTGLAGGDEQYF; CDR3 DNA: TGTGCCAGCAGCTTAACCGGGCTAGCGGGAGGGGACGAGCAGTACTTC
V gene: TRBV5-4; J gene: TRBJ2-5; clone size: -; D gene: TRBD2; CDR3 protein: CASNAGGPGAQYF; CDR3 DNA: TGTGCCAGCAACGCGGGGGGACCGGGGGCCCAGTACTTC
V gene: TRBV6-5; J gene: TRBJ1-1; clone size: -; D gene: TRBD1; CDR3 protein: CASSRDRGLAEAFF; CDR3 DNA: TGTGCCAGCAGTCGCGACAGGGGGCTAGCTGAAGCTTTCTTT